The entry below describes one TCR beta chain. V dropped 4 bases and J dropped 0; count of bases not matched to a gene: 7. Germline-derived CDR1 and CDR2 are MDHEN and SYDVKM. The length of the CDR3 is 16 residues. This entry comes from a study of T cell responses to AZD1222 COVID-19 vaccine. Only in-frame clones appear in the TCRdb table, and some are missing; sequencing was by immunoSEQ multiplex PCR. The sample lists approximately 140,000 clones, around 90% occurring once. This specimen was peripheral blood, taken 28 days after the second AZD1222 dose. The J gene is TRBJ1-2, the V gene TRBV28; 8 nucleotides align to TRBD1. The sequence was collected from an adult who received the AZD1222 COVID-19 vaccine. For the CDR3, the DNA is TGTGCCAGCAGTTCGACAGGGGCTACTTCTAACTATGGCTACACCTTC. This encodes CASSSTGATSNYGYTF.